Listed below are T cell receptor beta chains from one sample, sequenced in a study of shared clonotypes between healthy human individuals. Sequenced by immunoSEQ multiplex PCR; TCRdb stores in-frame clones only, minus some. The sample has 1,500,000 or so clones, approximately 98.5% seen once. Input material: naive CD4+ T cells sorted from blood. The receptors come from a man aged 30 to 45 in good health. Each CDR3 is given with its conserved first and last residue. A D gene is named only where the DNA matches it firmly. Clone size, where shown, is once, few, many, or a class for clones that have expanded.

V	D	J	size	DNA	CDR3
TRBV5-1	-	TRBJ2-5	-	TGCGCCAGCAGCTCGGGCGGGTACCAAGAGACCCAGTACTTC	CASSSGGYQETQYF
TRBV7-2	TRBD2	TRBJ2-7	-	TGTGCCAGCAGCTTAGTCCCGGGAGGTTACGAGCAGTACTTC	CASSLVPGGYEQYF
TRBV5-1	-	TRBJ1-2	-	TGCGCCAGCAGCTTGGAAACCGGACATGGCTATGGCTACACCTTC	CASSLETGHGYGYTF
TRBV7-8	-	TRBJ1-1	-	TGTGCCAGCAGCTTAAAAGCGAACACTGAAGCTTTCTTT	CASSLKANTEAFF
TRBV5-1	-	TRBJ2-1	-	TGCGCCAGCAGCTTGGGTAGCAATGAGCAGTTCTTC	CASSLGSNEQFF
TRBV4-3	TRBD2	TRBJ2-5	-	TGCGCCAGCAGCCAGGCTAGCGGGAGGGACAAAAAGACCCAGTACTTC	CASSQASGRDKKTQYF
TRBV11-3	TRBD2	TRBJ2-1	-	TGTGCCAGCAGCTTATCTCTAGCGGGAGTTAATGAGCAGTTCTTC	CASSLSLAGVNEQFF
TRBV5-4	-	TRBJ2-1	-	TGTGCCAGCAGCTTCACCAGGAATGAGCAGTTCTTC	CASSFTRNEQFF
TRBV5-8	TRBD1	TRBJ1-2	once	TGTGCCAGCAGCTTGAGGACAGGGCGAGGGTATGGCTACACCTTC	CASSLRTGRGYGYTF
TRBV5-4	TRBD1	TRBJ2-7	-	TGTGCCAGCAGCTTACAGGGGCAGGGGGTAGTTCAGTACTTC	CASSLQGQGVVQYF
TRBV20-1	-	TRBJ1-1	-	TGCAGTGCTATGGTTGGAGCTTTCTTT	CSAMVGAFF
TRBV5-1	-	TRBJ1-3	-	TGCGCCAGCAGCACAGCTGGTGGGGGGATCTCTGGAAACACCATATATTTT	CASSTAGGGISGNTIYF
TRBV19	TRBD1	TRBJ1-5	-	TGTGCCACCTGGACAGGTTACCTCAATCAGCCCCAGCATTTT	CATWTGYLNQPQHF
TRBV10-3	-	TRBJ2-7	-	TGTGCCATCACCGCAGGGTCCGAGCAGTACTTC	CAITAGSEQYF
TRBV6-1	-	TRBJ2-3	-	TGTGCCAGCAGTGAAGGAAGCTCTAGCACAGATACGCAGTATTTT	CASSEGSSSTDTQYF
TRBV5-6	TRBD2	TRBJ2-2	-	TGTGCCAGCAGCTTGGGCGGGAGGGTCACCGGGGAGCTGTTTTTT	CASSLGGRVTGELFF
TRBV19	TRBD1	TRBJ2-7	once	TGTGCCAGTAGTCCGACCGGGACAGGGTTCCACGAGCAGTACTTC	CASSPTGTGFHEQYF
TRBV7-9	-	TRBJ2-1	-	TGTGCCAGCAGTCTTCATGACCTCAATGAGCAGTTCTTC	CASSLHDLNEQFF
TRBV6-1	-	TRBJ1-5	-	TGTGCCAGCAGTCCCGCGGGCGGTCAGCCCCAGCATTTT	CASSPAGGQPQHF
TRBV4-3	-	TRBJ2-1	-	TGCGCCAGCAGCCCGGGTGGGGGTTACAATGAGCAGTTCTTC	CASSPGGGYNEQFF
TRBV2	TRBD1	TRBJ1-5	-	TGTGCCAGCAGAGGGACAGGGACTCAGCCCCAGCATTTT	CASRGTGTQPQHF
TRBV2	TRBD1	TRBJ1-3	-	TGTGCCAGCAAGCGGGGCAGGGGGAGTGGAAACACCATATATTTT	CASKRGRGSGNTIYF
TRBV11-2	-	TRBJ2-7	-	TGTGCCAGCACTCAGGCGCCCCAGGGTGGCGAGCAGTACTTC	CASTQAPQGGEQYF
TRBV28	-	TRBJ2-7	-	TGTGCCAGCAGGGCCCCGGGGCCCTACGAGCAGTACTTC	CASRAPGPYEQYF
TRBV6-6	TRBD1	TRBJ2-7	-	TGTGCCAGCAGTTACACCGGACAGGGCTACGAGCAGTACTTC	CASSYTGQGYEQYF
TRBV14	-	TRBJ2-1	-	TGTGCCACTCAAAGGCAACAGGAGGATGAGCAGTTCTTC	CATQRQQEDEQFF
TRBV7-9	-	TRBJ2-7	few	TGTGCCAGCAGCCTCGAACAGGGCGAGCAGTACTTC	CASSLEQGEQYF
TRBV20-1	-	TRBJ2-1	-	TGCAGTGCTACTTACAATGAGCAGTTCTTC	CSATYNEQFF
TRBV7-8	TRBD2	TRBJ2-1	-	TGTGCCAGCAGCTTAAGGTTTTTCAGGCTAGCGGACAATGAGCAGTTCTTC	CASSLRFFRLADNEQFF
TRBV6-4	-	TRBJ2-3	-	TGTGCCAGCAGGGCCACACCCCTGAGTACAGATACGCAGTATTTT	CASRATPLSTDTQYF
TRBV9	TRBD2	TRBJ2-5	once	TGTGCCAGCAGCGTTGGACTAGCGGGAGAAGAGACCCAGTACTTC	CASSVGLAGEETQYF
TRBV5-1	TRBD1	TRBJ1-2	-	TGCGCCAGCAGCTGGGACAGGGCGGATGGCTACACCTTC	CASSWDRADGYTF
TRBV10-2	TRBD1	TRBJ2-5	-	TGCGCCAGCAGGACAGGGCCGAGGGGCCAAGAGACCCAGTACTTC	CASRTGPRGQETQYF